One and the same sample provided the 26 T cell receptor beta chains below, sequenced in a study of identical twins. TCRdb reprocessed the 5' RACE reads with MiXCR, giving one entry per CDR3 protein. The table records hundreds of thousands of distinct CDR3 sequences, around 8.3% of them present only once. The sample also formed part of further work on yellow fever vaccine responses in identical twins.

The source material was PBMCs. The receptor set was obtained from a woman under 30 in good health.

This clonotype was observed a few times. This chain connects TRBV7-9 to TRBJ2-3; 8 positions match TRBD2. Germline V gene lookup returns CDR1 SEHNR and CDR2 FQNEAQ (reference sequence). The CDR3 is 11 amino acids. DNA of the CDR3: TGTGTCGGGAGGGCCCCAGATACGCAGTATTTT. This encodes CVGRAPDTQYF.

This clonotype was counted many times. The chain recombines TRBV20-1 with TRBJ2-1; 10 bases fit TRBD2. Per germline, CDR1 DFQATT and CDR2 SNEGSKA (reference sequence). Losses at the gene ends were 2 bases for V and 5 bases for J; bases not matched to a gene: 9. The CDR3 spans 16 residues. CDR3 bases: TGCAGTGCTAGAACCCTAGCGGGAGCCGAACACAATGAGCAGTTCTTC. Amino acid sequence: CSARTLAGAEHNEQFF.

This clonotype was observed at least ten times. This chain links TRBV13 with TRBJ2-1; D is undetermined. The length of the CDR3 is 16 residues. V lost 2 bases, J lost 0 bases, and 11 bases lay in between. Germline V gives CDR1 PRHDT, CDR2 FYEKMQ (reference sequence). CDR3 protein: CASSLPGPSSYNEQFF. The CDR3 nucleotides read TGTGCCAGCAGCTTACCCGGACCGAGCTCCTACAATGAGCAGTTCTTC.

This clonotype was counted many times. The rearrangement links TRBV11-2 to TRBJ2-7, with 8 bases identical to TRBD1. The CDR3 has 16 amino acids. The germline CDR1 and CDR2 sequences are SGHAT and FQNNGV. V was pared by 0 bases and J by 2 bases, with 6 bases of the junction left unmatched. CDR3 sequence: CASSLDRAGGTYEQYF. In DNA, the CDR3 is TGTGCCAGCAGCTTAGATCGAGCAGGGGGCACCTACGAGCAGTACTTC.

This clonotype was observed at least ten times. The chain couples TRBV20-1 to TRBJ2-7, with D possibly matching TRBD2 (5 bases). The germline gives CDR1 DFQATT, CDR2 SNEGSKA (reference sequence). Trimming stripped 0 bases from V and 4 bases from J, with 13 bases between. CDR3 length equals 14 residues. The CDR3 loop reads CSARDSTISYEQYF. The CDR3 DNA reads TGCAGTGCTAGAGATTCGACTATTAGTTACGAGCAGTACTTC.

This chain links TRBV29-1 with TRBJ2-7; possibly TRBD2 for D (6 bases). Germline V gene sequence: CDR1 SQVTM, CDR2 ANQGSEA. V gave up 4 bases and J gave up 6 bases, with 19 bases separating them. The CDR3 totals 14 residues. In DNA form, the CDR3 reads TGCAGCGTTGTAAGCGGGCGCGGCAGCGTCGAGCAGTACTTC. It is translated as CSVVSGRGSVEQYF.

In its sample, this clonotype was seen a few times. V is TRBV29-1 and J is TRBJ1-6; D perhaps matches TRBD1 (5 bases). CDR3 size: 16 residues. Trimming pared 0 bases from V and 3 bases from J, leaving 12 bases between. The V gene's germline CDR1 is SQVTM and CDR2 ANQGSEA. The CDR3 spells CSVEEGRRNYNSPLHF. For the CDR3, the DNA is TGCAGCGTTGAAGAGGGACGGAGGAACTATAATTCACCCCTCCACTTT.

The genes are TRBV19 and TRBJ2-2; 8 bases map to TRBD1. The V segment lost 3 bases and the J segment 4 bases; nucleotides outside the gene matches: 7. Germline V lookup: CDR1 LNHDA, CDR2 SQIVND (reference sequence). The CDR3 contains 16 residues. This CDR3 is CASSMRTGTGTGELFF. As DNA, the CDR3 is TGTGCCAGTAGTATGCGGACAGGGACGGGCACCGGGGAGCTGTTTTTT.

The J gene is TRBJ2-1, the V gene TRBV11-2; D ambiguous. The CDR3 loop spans 14 amino acids. Germline-derived CDR1 and CDR2 are SGHAT and FQNNGV. V was pared by 1 base and J by 3 bases, with 7 bases between. CDR3 amino acids: CASSLVPGYNEQFF. The CDR3 DNA is TGTGCCAGCAGCTTAGTTCCAGGCTACAATGAGCAGTTCTTC.

This clonotype was seen at least ten times. The CDR3, as DNA: TGTGCCACCTCCGGGACTAGCGGGACCGGGGGAGAGACCCAGTACTTC. This sequence encodes CATSGTSGTGGETQYF. The rearrangement uses TRBV10-3 and TRBJ2-5; 13 bases are shared with TRBD2. The length of the CDR3 is 16 residues. Trimming took 10 bases from V and 4 from J; bases not matched to a gene: 12. The germline gives CDR1 ENHRY, CDR2 SYGVKD.

CDR3 DNA sequence: TGTGCCAGCAGCTCGGTCGGAGGGGGGAACCCCAGGGAGACCCAGTACTTC. This encodes CASSSVGGGNPRETQYF. The V call is TRBV7-6, the J call TRBJ2-5; D could derive from TRBD1 or TRBD2 (6 bases each). This CDR3 spans 17 amino acids. The V and J ends lost 4 bases and 5 bases respectively, with 23 bases between them. Germline V lookup: CDR1 SGHVS, CDR2 FNYEAQ.

This clonotype was detected a few times. The chain employs TRBV7-6 and TRBJ1-2; 8 bases line up with TRBD1. The germline CDR1 and CDR2 sequences are SGHVS and FNYEAQ. The CDR3 sequence is 17 residues long. V shed 1 base and J 6 bases; nucleotides not matched to a gene: 13. The CDR3: CASSLGLITGTGDGYTF. For the CDR3, the DNA is TGTGCCAGCAGCTTAGGCCTTATAACCGGGACAGGAGATGGCTACACCTTC.

This chain uses TRBV2 with TRBJ1-4, with TRBD1 matching 7 bases. CDR1 and CDR2 from the germline V gene are SNHLY and FYNNEI. V lost 4 bases, J lost 8 bases, and 7 bases stayed unmatched. There are 14 residues in the CDR3. In DNA, the CDR3 is TGTGCCAGCAGTGTGGAAGCGACAGGGGAAAAACTGTTTTTT. Translating gives CASSVEATGEKLFF.

The V call is TRBV29-1, the J call TRBJ1-1; no clear D. Germline CDR1 and CDR2: SQVTM and ANQGSEA. This CDR3 comprises 11 residues. Trimming removed 3 bases at V and 1 base at J, with 3 bases between. The CDR3 nucleotides are TGCAGCGTTGACGGGAACACTGAAGCTTTCTTT. It yields the protein CSVDGNTEAFF.

The chain is built from TRBV10-3 and TRBJ2-7; TRBD1 matches at 10 bases. The CDR3 totals 15 residues. The germline CDR1 and CDR2 sequences are ENHRY and SYGVKD. V was pared by 0 bases and J by 6 bases, with 5 bases of the junction left unmatched. CDR3: CAISESEDRGGEQYF. Here the CDR3 DNA reads TGTGCCATCAGTGAGTCCGAGGACAGGGGGGGCGAGCAGTACTTC.

This clonotype was found many times. This chain joins TRBV27 and TRBJ2-7, with 8 bases matching TRBD1. Germline V gives CDR1 MNHEY, CDR2 SMNVEV (reference sequence). After removal of 6 bases from V and 7 bases from J, the junction contained 5 bases not matched to a gene. The CDR3 is made up of 12 amino acids. The CDR3 DNA sequence: TGTGCCAGCAGGCAGGGGGCGAGGGAGCAGTACTTC. This translates into CASRQGAREQYF.

The V gene is TRBV5-6, the J gene TRBJ2-1; 10 nucleotides agree with TRBD2. CDR1 SGHDT and CDR2 YYEEEE come from the germline V gene. The V and J ends lost 4 bases and 4 bases, in that order; junction bases with no gene match: 2. The length of the CDR3 is 14 residues. The DNA of the CDR3 is TGTGCCAGCAGCAATAGCGGGAGGTACAATGAGCAGTTCTTC. This gives the protein CASSNSGRYNEQFF.

At least ten counts were recorded for this clonotype. The chain combines TRBV29-1 with TRBJ1-1; a possible D gene is TRBD1 (5 bases). Between the trimmed V and J ends, which lost 0 bases and 7 bases, there was a span of 12 bases. CDR3 length: 13 amino acids. The germline CDR1 and CDR2 sequences are SQVTM and ANQGSEA. CDR3 nucleotide sequence: TGCAGCGTTGAAGAAATCCGGGACGGTGAAGCTTTCTTT. Protein: CSVEEIRDGEAFF.

The V call is TRBV6-5, the J call TRBJ1-1; D possibly corresponds to TRBD1 (6 bases). The CDR3 runs to 14 residues. Per germline, CDR1 MNHEY and CDR2 SVGAGI. Trimming removed 0 bases from V and 10 bases from J, with 15 bases in between. Here the CDR3 DNA reads TGTGCCAGCAGTTACTCGAATGGGACACCCAGAGCTTTCTTT. Translating it yields CASSYSNGTPRAFF.

This clonotype was recorded many times. The chain combines TRBV6-4 with TRBJ2-2, with TRBD2 as a possible D gene (7 bases). The length of the CDR3 is 16 residues. Looked up from germline, CDR1 is MRHNA and CDR2 is SNTAGT. V dropped 4 bases and J dropped 2 bases, with 14 bases sitting between them. The CDR3 protein is CASSAYREGNTGELFF. Written as DNA, the CDR3 is TGTGCCAGCAGTGCCTACAGGGAGGGCAACACCGGGGAGCTGTTTTTT.

The table lists this clonotype with many counts. Sequence at one end of the junction differs from germline and may be a read error. The chain joins TRBV5-1 to TRBJ1-2; D is unclear. Germline CDR1 is SGHRS and CDR2 is YFSETQ. This CDR3 has 14 amino acids. As DNA, the CDR3 is TGTGCCAGCAGCTTGGAAGGCGCCAACTATGGCTACACCTTC. Its protein product is CASSLEGANYGYTF.

This chain links TRBV5-5 with TRBJ2-2; 10 bases line up with TRBD2. Germline CDR1 SGHKS, CDR2 YYEKEE (reference sequence). There are 16 residues in the CDR3. The J segment lost 6 bases and the V segment lost 2 bases, leaving 7 bases of the junction unmatched. CDR3 in DNA: TGTGCCAGCAGCTTTCCTAGCGGGAGTTTGGCCGGGGAGCTGTTTTTT. It codes for CASSFPSGSLAGELFF.

A few counts support this clonotype. The CDR3 nucleotides read TGTGCCAGCAGACACTTAAAGGACGACCTAACCTTAAAGTTCTTC. It yields the protein CASRHLKDDLTLKFF. The chain has TRBV6-2 or TRBV6-3 and TRBJ2-1; no clear D. The CDR3 covers 15 residues. Germline V gives CDR1 MNHEY, CDR2 SVGEGT. Trimming pared 6 bases from V and 14 bases from J, leaving 26 bases between.

This clonotype was found many times. The chain has TRBV29-1 and TRBJ2-4; D is unclear. Germline lookup yields CDR1 SQVTM and CDR2 ANQGSEA. The V gene lost 0 bases and the J gene lost 1 base, with 4 bases spanning the gap. The CDR3 covers 13 residues. The CDR3 nucleotides read TGCAGCGTTGAAGAGGGGGCCAAAAACATTCAGTACTTC. Its translation is CSVEEGAKNIQYF. The whole variable domain, filled in from reference TRBV29-1 and TRBJ2-4, reads SAVISQKPSRDICQRGTSLTIQCQVDSQVTMMFWYRQQPGQSLTLIATANQGSEATYESGFVIDKFPISRPNLTFSTLTVSNMSPEDSSIYLCSVEEGAKNIQYFGAGTRLSVL.

This sequence joins TRBV28 and TRBJ2-6; D is undetermined. V gave up 1 base and J gave up 4 bases, with 14 bases separating them. The CDR3 has 17 amino acids. The germline CDR1 and CDR2 sequences are MDHEN and SYDVKM. The CDR3 reads CASSLFVERAGANVLTF. Here the CDR3 DNA reads TGTGCCAGCAGTTTATTCGTTGAACGTGCAGGGGCCAACGTCCTGACTTTC.

There are a few counts of this clonotype. The V and J genes are TRBV6-5 and TRBJ1-2, with 12 bases fitting TRBD1. V trimming: 2 bases; J trimming: 4 bases; junction bases outside the gene matches: 5. The CDR3 is made up of 16 amino acids. Germline values: CDR1 MNHEY, CDR2 SVGAGI. The CDR3 bases are TGTGCCAGCAGTTACGGGGGACAGGGGGCGAGCTATGGCTACACCTTC. Amino acids: CASSYGGQGASYGYTF.